These 22 T cell receptor beta chains originate from one sample sequenced in a study. Using its own MiXCR run on the RT-PCR reads, TCRdb lists one record per CDR3 protein. The sample lists about 680,000 distinct CDR3 sequences, 14% occurring once. The sequenced material came from memory CD4+ T cells from blood. All receptors derive from a female donor in good health, serving as a healthy control.

This clonotype was seen ten or more times. The V call is TRBV29-1, the J call TRBJ1-5; D is ambiguous. CDR3 length: 13 residues. Germline loops: CDR1 SQVTM, CDR2 ANQGSEA. Between the trimmed V and J ends, which lost 4 bases and 4 bases, there was a span of 11 bases. The CDR3 nucleotides are TGCAGCGTTGGTTGGGCAGGTAATCAGCCCCAGCATTTT. Translated: CSVGWAGNQPQHF.

This clonotype was observed many times. The V and J genes are TRBV10-3 and TRBJ2-5; 9 bases match TRBD2. The CDR3 contains 15 residues. Germline values: CDR1 ENHRY, CDR2 SYGVKD. The trim removed 3 bases at V and 4 bases at J, leaving 6 bases unmatched. CDR3 in DNA: TGTGCCATCAGTGAAGGGCGGGGGGGCCGAGAGACCCAGTACTTC. The encoded protein is CAISEGRGGRETQYF.

This clonotype was detected many times. J is TRBJ2-1 and V is TRBV6-2 or TRBV6-3; a weak D match, TRBD2 (6 bases). Germline V gives CDR1 MNHEY, CDR2 SVGEGT. The CDR3 runs to 12 residues. V was shortened by 6 bases and J by 6 bases, with 9 bases between the two germline ends. CDR3 loop: CASRLAANEQFF. CDR3 DNA sequence: TGTGCCAGCAGACTAGCTGCCAATGAGCAGTTCTTC.

A few counts support this clonotype. The chain carries TRBV6-6 and TRBJ1-5, with D unclear. The V and J ends lost 10 bases and 4 bases respectively, with 14 bases between them. From germline, CDR1 is MNHNY and CDR2 SVGAGI (reference sequence). This CDR3 has 13 residues. CDR3 in DNA: TGTGCCACCCGGTGGGGTAGGAATCAGCCCCAGCATTTT. Encoded protein: CATRWGRNQPQHF.

The chain combines TRBV11-2 with TRBJ1-4; a possible D gene is TRBD1 (6 bases). The CDR3 is 17 residues long. Trimming left V 2 bases short and J 8 bases short, with 21 bases between. Germline CDR1 and CDR2: SGHAT and FQNNGV. This CDR3 is CASSLSALRGLGEKLFF. CDR3 bases: TGTGCCAGCAGCTTATCAGCCCTCCGGGGGCTGGGGGAAAAACTGTTTTTT.

This clonotype appeared many times. The chain links TRBV7-9 to TRBJ2-1; D is ambiguous. The CDR3 loop spans 15 amino acids. Germline assignment: CDR1 SEHNR and CDR2 FQNEAQ (reference sequence). With 5 bases removed from V and 4 bases from J, the gap between germline ends came to 15 bases. CDR3 sequence (DNA): TGTGCCAGCAGCCATCCCCCAGCGCCTTACAATGAGCAGTTCTTC. It is translated as CASSHPPAPYNEQFF.

The rearrangement links TRBV5-5 to TRBJ2-7; perhaps TRBD1 as D (5 bases). V was shortened by 2 bases and J by 1 base, with 13 bases between the two germline ends. Germline loops: CDR1 SGHKS, CDR2 YYEKEE (reference sequence). The CDR3 is made up of 15 amino acids. The CDR3 DNA follows: TGTGCCAGCAGCTTTTCAGGGTCCCTTTCCTACGAGCAGTACTTC. As protein: CASSFSGSLSYEQYF.

The chain recombines TRBV5-1 with TRBJ2-3; 8 bases match TRBD2. Trimming at V came to 1 base and at J to 3 bases, leaving 4 bases not matched to a gene. Germline lookup yields CDR1 SGHRS and CDR2 YFSETQ. The CDR3 has 15 residues. CDR3 DNA: TGCGCCAGCAGCTTGTGGAGCGGGAGTACAGATACGCAGTATTTT. Amino acids: CASSLWSGSTDTQYF. Based on the CDR3 plus reference TRBV5-1 and TRBJ2-3, the full variable domain is KAGVTQTPRYLIKTRGQQVTLSCSPISGHRSVSWYQQTPGQGLQFLFEYFSETQRNKGNFPGRFSGRQFSNSRSEMNVSTLELGDSALYLCASSLWSGSTDTQYFGPGTRLTVL.

This clonotype occurred a few times. The chain carries TRBV30 and TRBJ2-7, with D perhaps TRBD1 (6 bases). The CDR3 runs 14 residues. Germline V lookup: CDR1 GTSNPN, CDR2 SVGIG (reference sequence). Trimming took off 1 base at V and 4 bases at J, with 14 bases between the two ends. DNA for the CDR3: TGTGCCTGGAGTGGAACGGCCAGGGGTTACGAGCAGTACTTC. This encodes CAWSGTARGYEQYF.

J is TRBJ2-1 and V is TRBV20-1; 7 bases fit TRBD2. CDR3 size: 14 residues. V dropped 3 bases and J dropped 6; count of bases not matched to a gene: 8. The V gene's germline CDR1 is DFQATT and CDR2 SNEGSKA (reference sequence). The CDR3, as DNA: TGCAGTGCTAGTAGCGGGTCGACTGCCAATGAGCAGTTCTTC. Its translation is CSASSGSTANEQFF.

This clonotype was seen repeatedly, ten times or more. The genes are TRBV5-1 and TRBJ2-3; no clear D. CDR3 length equals 16 residues. Germline assignment: CDR1 SGHRS and CDR2 YFSETQ. V lost 0 bases and J 0 bases, leaving 11 bases between the germline ends. CDR3 nucleotides: TGCGCCAGCAGCTTGGCCAGCACTACCAGCACAGATACGCAGTATTTT. Its protein product is CASSLASTTSTDTQYF.

This rearrangement joins TRBV20-1 to TRBJ2-7; D is undetermined. In germline, CDR1 is DFQATT, CDR2 SNEGSKA (reference sequence). The ends were cut back, 0 bases at V and 1 base at J, with 10 bases in the middle. The length of the CDR3 is 14 residues. In DNA form, the CDR3 reads TGCAGTGCTAGAGATAGGTCAAATTCCTACGAGCAGTACTTC. It specifies CSARDRSNSYEQYF.

The chain links TRBV21-1 to TRBJ2-7. TRBV21-1 is noted as a pseudogene. CDR3 length equals 10 residues. CDR3 region: CASTQYEQYF. The CDR3 coding sequence is TGTGCCAGCACGCAATACGAGCAGTACTTC.

The rearrangement joins TRBV3-1 to TRBJ2-7; D gene unclear. The CDR3 length is 15 residues. Trimming removed 0 bases at V and 5 bases at J, with 14 bases between. Germline CDR1 is LGHDT and CDR2 is YNNKEL (reference sequence). The CDR3 DNA is TGTGCCAGCAGCCAAGAATTCGGTCAGTTCCACGAGCAGTACTTC. It specifies CASSQEFGQFHEQYF.

The chain recombines TRBV7-8 with TRBJ2-2, with a possible D match to TRBD2 (5 bases). The CDR3 has 13 residues. From germline, CDR1 is SGHVS and CDR2 FQNEAQ. V lost 3 bases and J 6 bases, leaving 8 bases between the germline ends. The CDR3 region is CASSFSGSGELFF. CDR3 DNA sequence: TGTGCCAGCAGCTTCTCGGGGTCCGGGGAGCTGTTTTTT.

The table lists this clonotype with many counts. The rearrangement links TRBV10-3 to TRBJ2-3; 8 nucleotides match TRBD2. After removal of 1 base from V and 4 bases from J, the junction contained 4 bases not matched to a gene. Germline CDR1 is ENHRY and CDR2 is SYGVKD. The CDR3 loop spans 15 amino acids. In DNA, the CDR3 is TGTGCCATCAGTGAGTTAGCGGGAAGGGCAGATACGCAGTATTTT. It codes for CAISELAGRADTQYF.

J is TRBJ2-3 and V is TRBV28; D not certain. CDR1 and CDR2 (germline): MDHEN, SYDVKM. This CDR3 has 15 amino acids. Trimming took off 4 bases at V and 2 bases at J, with 13 bases between the two ends. CDR3 region: CASSSPPAITDTQYF. CDR3 bases: TGTGCCAGCAGTTCGCCCCCAGCGATCACAGATACGCAGTATTTT.

This clonotype showed up just a few times. The V and J genes are TRBV20-1 and TRBJ2-7, with 9 bases that match TRBD2. V shed 6 bases, J shed 2 bases, and the junction held 11 bases outside the gene matches. Germline values: CDR1 DFQATT, CDR2 SNEGSKA (reference sequence). This CDR3 is built from 15 residues. CDR3 loop: CSADLSGSSPYEQYF. As DNA, the CDR3 is TGCAGTGCCGACCTTAGCGGGAGTTCCCCCTACGAGCAGTACTTC.

This sequence joins TRBV3-1 and TRBJ2-7; D remains ambiguous. The CDR3 runs 13 residues. V was shortened by 4 bases and J by 3 bases, with 10 bases between the two germline ends. Germline values: CDR1 LGHDT, CDR2 YNNKEL (reference sequence). CDR3 in amino acids: CASSRSTGYEQYF. The DNA of the CDR3 is TGTGCCAGCAGCCGCAGTACGGGCTACGAGCAGTACTTC.

The rearrangement uses TRBV5-1 and TRBJ2-2; 14 bases agree with TRBD2. Germline V gives CDR1 SGHRS, CDR2 YFSETQ. Trimming at V came to 4 bases and at J to 7 bases, leaving 6 bases not matched to a gene. The length of the CDR3 is 16 residues. The DNA for the CDR3 is TGCGCCAGCAGCATAGGACTAGCGGGAGGCTTCGGGGAGCTGTTTTTT. This sequence encodes CASSIGLAGGFGELFF.

This clonotype has ten or more counts. The genes are TRBV4-3 and TRBJ1-3; perhaps TRBD1 as D (6 bases). V gave up 4 bases and J gave up 4 bases, with 14 bases separating them. This CDR3 contains 15 residues. Per germline, CDR1 LGHNA and CDR2 YSLEER. CDR3 residues: CASSRDRSSGNTIYF. The CDR3 DNA reads as TGCGCCAGCAGCCGAGACAGGTCCTCCGGAAACACCATATATTTT.

This CDR3 is CASSFFTLDEQFF. CDR3 coding DNA: TGTGCCAGCAGCTTTTTTACTCTTGACGAGCAGTTCTTC. The genes are TRBV11-1 and TRBJ2-1; no reliable D call. Trimming took 3 bases from V and 10 from J, leaving 13 bases between them. Germline V CDR1 and CDR2: SGHAT, FQDESV (reference sequence). The CDR3 consists of 13 residues. The full variable domain, rest sourced from reference TRBV11-1 and TRBJ2-1, is EAEVAQSPRYKITEKSQAVAFWCDPISGHATLYWYRQILGQGPELLVQFQDESVVDDSQLPKDRFSAERLKGVDSTLKIQPAELGDSAMYLCASSFFTLDEQFFGPGTRLTVL.